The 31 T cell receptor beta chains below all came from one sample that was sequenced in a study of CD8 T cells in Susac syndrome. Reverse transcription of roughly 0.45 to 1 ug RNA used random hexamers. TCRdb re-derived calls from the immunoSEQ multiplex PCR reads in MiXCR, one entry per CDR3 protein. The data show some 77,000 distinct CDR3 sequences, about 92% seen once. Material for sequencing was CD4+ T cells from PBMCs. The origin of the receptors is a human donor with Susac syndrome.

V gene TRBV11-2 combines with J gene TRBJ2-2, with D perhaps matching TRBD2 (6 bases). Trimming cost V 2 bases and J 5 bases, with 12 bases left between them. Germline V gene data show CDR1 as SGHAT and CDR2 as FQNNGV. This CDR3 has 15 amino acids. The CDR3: CASSLTGTETGELFF. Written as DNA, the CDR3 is TGTGCCAGCAGCTTAACCGGGACTGAGACCGGGGAGCTGTTTTTT.

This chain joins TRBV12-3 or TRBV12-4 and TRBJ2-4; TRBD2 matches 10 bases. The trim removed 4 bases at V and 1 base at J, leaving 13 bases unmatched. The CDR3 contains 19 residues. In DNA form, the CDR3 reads TGTGCCAGCAGTTCCCGGGGCAGCGGGGGGGCCAGGGCCAAAAACATTCAGTACTTC. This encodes CASSSRGSGGARAKNIQYF.

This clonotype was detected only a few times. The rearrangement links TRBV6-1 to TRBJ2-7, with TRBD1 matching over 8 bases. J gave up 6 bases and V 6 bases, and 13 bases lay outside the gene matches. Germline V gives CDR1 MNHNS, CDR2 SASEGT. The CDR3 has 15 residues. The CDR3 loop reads CASRDWTGSGGEQYF. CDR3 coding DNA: TGTGCCAGCAGAGACTGGACAGGGTCAGGCGGCGAGCAGTACTTC.

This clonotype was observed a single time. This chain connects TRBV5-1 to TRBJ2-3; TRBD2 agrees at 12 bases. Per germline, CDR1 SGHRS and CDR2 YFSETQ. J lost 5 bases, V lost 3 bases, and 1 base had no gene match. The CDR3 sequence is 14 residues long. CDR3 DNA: TGCGCCAGCAGCTCGGGACTAGCGGGAGATACGCAGTATTTT. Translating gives CASSSGLAGDTQYF.

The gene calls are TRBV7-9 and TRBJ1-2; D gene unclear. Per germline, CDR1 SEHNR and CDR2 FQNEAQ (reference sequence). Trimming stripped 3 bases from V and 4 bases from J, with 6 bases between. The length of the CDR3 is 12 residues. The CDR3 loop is CASSFLAYGYTF. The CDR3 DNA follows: TGTGCCAGCAGCTTCTTAGCCTATGGCTACACCTTC.

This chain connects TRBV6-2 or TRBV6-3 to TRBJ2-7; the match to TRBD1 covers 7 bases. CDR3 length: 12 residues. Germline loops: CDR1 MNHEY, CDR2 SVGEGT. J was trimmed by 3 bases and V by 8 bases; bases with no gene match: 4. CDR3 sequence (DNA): TGTGCCAGCGGACAGGTCTTCTACGAGCAGTACTTC. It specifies CASGQVFYEQYF.

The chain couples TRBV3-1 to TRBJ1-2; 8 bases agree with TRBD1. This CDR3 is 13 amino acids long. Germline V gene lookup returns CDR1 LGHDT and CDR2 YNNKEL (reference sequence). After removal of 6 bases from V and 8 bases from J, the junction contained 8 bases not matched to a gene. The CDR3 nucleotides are TGTGCCAGCAGACAATCAGGGGGCGACGGCTACACCTTC. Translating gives CASRQSGGDGYTF.

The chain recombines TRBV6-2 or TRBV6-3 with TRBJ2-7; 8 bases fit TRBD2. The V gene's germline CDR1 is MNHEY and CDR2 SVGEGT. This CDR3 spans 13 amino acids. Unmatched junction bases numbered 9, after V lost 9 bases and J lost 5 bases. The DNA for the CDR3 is TGTGCCAGTCGGGGGACTAGTGTTGACGAGCAGTACTTC. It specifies CASRGTSVDEQYF.

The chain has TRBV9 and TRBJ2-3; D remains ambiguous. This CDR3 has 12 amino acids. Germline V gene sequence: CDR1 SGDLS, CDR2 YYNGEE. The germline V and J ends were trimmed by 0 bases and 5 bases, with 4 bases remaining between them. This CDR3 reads CASSVVGDTQYF. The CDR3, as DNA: TGTGCCAGCAGCGTAGTGGGAGATACGCAGTATTTT. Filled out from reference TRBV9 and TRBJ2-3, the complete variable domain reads DSGVTQTPKHLITATGQRVTLRCSPRSGDLSVYWYQQSLDQGLQFLIQYYNGEERAKGNILERFSAQQFPDLHSELNLSSLELGDSALYFCASSVVGDTQYFGPGTRLTVL.

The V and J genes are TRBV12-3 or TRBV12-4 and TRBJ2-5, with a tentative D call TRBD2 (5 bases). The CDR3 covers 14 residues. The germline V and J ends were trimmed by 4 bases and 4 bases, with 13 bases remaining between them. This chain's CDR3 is CASSSRARRETQYF. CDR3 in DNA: TGTGCCAGCAGTTCGCGGGCTAGGAGAGAGACCCAGTACTTC.

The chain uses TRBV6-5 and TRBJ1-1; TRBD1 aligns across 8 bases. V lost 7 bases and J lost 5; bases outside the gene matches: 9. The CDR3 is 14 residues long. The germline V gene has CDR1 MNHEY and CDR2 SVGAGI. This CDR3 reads CASISTGAGTEAFF. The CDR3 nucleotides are TGTGCCAGCATCTCGACAGGGGCGGGAACTGAAGCTTTCTTT.

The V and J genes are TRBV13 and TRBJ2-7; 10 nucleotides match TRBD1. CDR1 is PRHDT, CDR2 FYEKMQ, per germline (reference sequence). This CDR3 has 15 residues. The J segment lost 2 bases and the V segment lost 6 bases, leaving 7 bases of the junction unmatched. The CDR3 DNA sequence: TGTGCCAGCAGACCGACCGGGACAGGGGCCTACGAGCAGTACTTC. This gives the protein CASRPTGTGAYEQYF.

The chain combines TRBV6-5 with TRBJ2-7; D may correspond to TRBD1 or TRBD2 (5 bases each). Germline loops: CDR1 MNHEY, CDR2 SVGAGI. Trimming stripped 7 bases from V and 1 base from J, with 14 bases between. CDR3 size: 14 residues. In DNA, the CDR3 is TGTGCCAGCACTCCCTTCTGGGGGTCCTACGAGCAGTACTTC. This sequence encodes CASTPFWGSYEQYF.

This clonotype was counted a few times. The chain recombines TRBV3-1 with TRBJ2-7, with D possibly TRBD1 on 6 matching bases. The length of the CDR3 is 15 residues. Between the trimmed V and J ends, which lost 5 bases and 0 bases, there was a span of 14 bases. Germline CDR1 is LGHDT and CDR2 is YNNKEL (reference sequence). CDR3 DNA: TGTGCCAGCAGCACTACTGAGACAGGCTCCTACGAGCAGTACTTC. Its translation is CASSTTETGSYEQYF.

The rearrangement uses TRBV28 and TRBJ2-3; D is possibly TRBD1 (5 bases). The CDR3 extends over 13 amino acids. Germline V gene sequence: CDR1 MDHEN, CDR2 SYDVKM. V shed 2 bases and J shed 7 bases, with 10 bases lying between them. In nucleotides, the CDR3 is TGTGCCAGCAGTTTACGACAGCCTAATACGCAGTATTTT. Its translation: CASSLRQPNTQYF.

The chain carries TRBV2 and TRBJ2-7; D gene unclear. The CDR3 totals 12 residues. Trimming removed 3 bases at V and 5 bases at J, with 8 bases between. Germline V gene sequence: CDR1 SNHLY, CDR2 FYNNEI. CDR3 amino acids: CASSDPPNEQYF. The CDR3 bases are TGTGCCAGCAGTGACCCACCAAACGAGCAGTACTTC.

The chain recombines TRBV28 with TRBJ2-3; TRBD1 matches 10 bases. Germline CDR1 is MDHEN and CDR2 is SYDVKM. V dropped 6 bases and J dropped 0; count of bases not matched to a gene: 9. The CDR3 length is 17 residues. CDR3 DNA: TGTGCCAGCAGAGGAGTCCGGGACAGGGGAAGCACAGATACGCAGTATTTT. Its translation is CASRGVRDRGSTDTQYF.

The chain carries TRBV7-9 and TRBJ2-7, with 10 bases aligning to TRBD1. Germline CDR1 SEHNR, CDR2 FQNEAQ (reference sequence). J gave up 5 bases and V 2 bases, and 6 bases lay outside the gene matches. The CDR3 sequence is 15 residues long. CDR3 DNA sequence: TGTGCCAGCAGCTTATGGGGACAGGGGTCGAACGAGCAGTACTTC. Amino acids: CASSLWGQGSNEQYF.

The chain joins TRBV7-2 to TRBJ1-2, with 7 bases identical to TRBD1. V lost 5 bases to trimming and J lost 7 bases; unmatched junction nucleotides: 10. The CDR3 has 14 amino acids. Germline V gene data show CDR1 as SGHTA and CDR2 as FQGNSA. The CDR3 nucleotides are TGTGCCAGCAGCCCACGGACAGGACTGCTTGGCTACACCTTC. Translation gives CASSPRTGLLGYTF.

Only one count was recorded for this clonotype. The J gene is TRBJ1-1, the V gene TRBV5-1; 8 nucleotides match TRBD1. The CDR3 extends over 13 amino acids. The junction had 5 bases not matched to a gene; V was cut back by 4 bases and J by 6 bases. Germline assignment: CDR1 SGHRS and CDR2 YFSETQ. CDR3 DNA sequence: TGCGCCAGCAGCAACGGACAGGGCGCTGAAGCTTTCTTT. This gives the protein CASSNGQGAEAFF.

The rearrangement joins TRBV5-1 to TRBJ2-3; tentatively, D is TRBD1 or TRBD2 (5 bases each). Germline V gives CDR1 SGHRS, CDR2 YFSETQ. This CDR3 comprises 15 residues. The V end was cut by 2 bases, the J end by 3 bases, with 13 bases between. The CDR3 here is CASSFYFGGTDTQYF. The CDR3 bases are TGCGCCAGCAGCTTTTATTTTGGGGGTACAGATACGCAGTATTTT.

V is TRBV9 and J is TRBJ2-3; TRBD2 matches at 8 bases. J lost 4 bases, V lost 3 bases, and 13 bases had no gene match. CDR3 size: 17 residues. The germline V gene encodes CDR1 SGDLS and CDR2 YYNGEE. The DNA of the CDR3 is TGTGCCAGCAGCGCCACACCGTTCGGGGGGGTAGCAGATACGCAGTATTTT. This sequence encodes CASSATPFGGVADTQYF. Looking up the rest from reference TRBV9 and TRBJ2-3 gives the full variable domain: DSGVTQTPKHLITATGQRVTLRCSPRSGDLSVYWYQQSLDQGLQFLIQYYNGEERAKGNILERFSAQQFPDLHSELNLSSLELGDSALYFCASSATPFGGVADTQYFGPGTRLTVL.

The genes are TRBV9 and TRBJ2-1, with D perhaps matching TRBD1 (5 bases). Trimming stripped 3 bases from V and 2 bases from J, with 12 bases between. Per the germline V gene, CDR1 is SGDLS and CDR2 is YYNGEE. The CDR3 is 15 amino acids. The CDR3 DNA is TGTGCCAGCAGCGCTGACCCAGGGCCCTACAATGAGCAGTTCTTC. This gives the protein CASSADPGPYNEQFF.

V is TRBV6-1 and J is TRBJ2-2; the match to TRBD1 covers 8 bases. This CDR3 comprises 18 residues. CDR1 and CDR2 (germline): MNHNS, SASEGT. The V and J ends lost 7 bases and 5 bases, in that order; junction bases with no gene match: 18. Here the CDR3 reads CASIQFWRGQGRTGELFF. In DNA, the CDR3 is TGTGCCAGCATACAGTTCTGGCGAGGACAGGGCCGAACCGGGGAGCTGTTTTTT.

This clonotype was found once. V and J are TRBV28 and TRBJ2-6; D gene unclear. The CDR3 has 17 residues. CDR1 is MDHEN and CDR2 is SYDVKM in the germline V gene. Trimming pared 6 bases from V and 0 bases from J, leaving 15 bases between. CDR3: CASSTRSRASGANVLTF. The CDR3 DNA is TGTGCCAGCAGCACCAGATCGAGAGCCTCTGGGGCCAACGTCCTGACTTTC. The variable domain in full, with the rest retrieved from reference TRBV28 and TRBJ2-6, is DVKVTQSSRYLVKRTGEKVFLECVQDMDHENMFWYRQDPGLGLRLIYFSYDVKMKEKGDIPEGYSVSREKKERFSLILESASTNQTSMYLCASSTRSRASGANVLTFGAGSRLTVL.

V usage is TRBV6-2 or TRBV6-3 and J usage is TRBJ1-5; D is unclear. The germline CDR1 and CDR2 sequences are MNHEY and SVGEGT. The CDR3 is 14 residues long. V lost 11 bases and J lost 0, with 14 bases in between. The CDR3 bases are TGTGCCTCCCGAGACACCGTTAGCAATCAGCCCCAGCATTTT. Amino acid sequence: CASRDTVSNQPQHF.

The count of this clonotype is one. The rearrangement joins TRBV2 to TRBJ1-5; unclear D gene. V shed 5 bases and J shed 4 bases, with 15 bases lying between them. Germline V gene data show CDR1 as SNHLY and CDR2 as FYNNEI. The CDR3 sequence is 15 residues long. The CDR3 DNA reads TGTGCCAGCAGTCGAAGGGCAATTGGAAATCAGCCCCAGCATTTT. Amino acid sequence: CASSRRAIGNQPQHF.

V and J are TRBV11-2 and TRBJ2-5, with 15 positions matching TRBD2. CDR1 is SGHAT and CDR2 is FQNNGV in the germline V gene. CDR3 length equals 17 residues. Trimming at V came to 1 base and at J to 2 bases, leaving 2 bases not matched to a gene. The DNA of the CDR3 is TGTGCCAGCAGCTTAGTCGGACTAGCGGGGGGGCAAGAGACCCAGTACTTC. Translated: CASSLVGLAGGQETQYF.

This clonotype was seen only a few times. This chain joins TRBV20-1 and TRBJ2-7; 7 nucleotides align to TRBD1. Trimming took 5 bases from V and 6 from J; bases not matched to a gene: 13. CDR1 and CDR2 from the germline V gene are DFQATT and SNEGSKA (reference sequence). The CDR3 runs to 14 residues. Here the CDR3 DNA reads TGCAGTGCTCTTACATTCATGACAGGGCGCGAGCAGTACTTC. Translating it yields CSALTFMTGREQYF.

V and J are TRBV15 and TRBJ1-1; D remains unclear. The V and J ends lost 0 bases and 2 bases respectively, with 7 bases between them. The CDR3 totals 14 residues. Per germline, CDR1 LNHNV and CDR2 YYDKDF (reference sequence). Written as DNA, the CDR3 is TGTGCCACCAGCAGAGATAGGGCCAACACTGAAGCTTTCTTT. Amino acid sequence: CATSRDRANTEAFF.

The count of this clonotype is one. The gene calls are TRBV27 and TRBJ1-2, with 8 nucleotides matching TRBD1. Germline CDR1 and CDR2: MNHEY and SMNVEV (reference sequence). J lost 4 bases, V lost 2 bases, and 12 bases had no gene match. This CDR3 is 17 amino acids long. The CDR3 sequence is CASSLHLGRGQSYGYTF. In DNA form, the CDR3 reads TGTGCCAGCAGTTTACACTTAGGCAGGGGGCAGAGCTATGGCTACACCTTC.